Each of the 12 T cell receptor beta chains below was sequenced from the same sample in a study of T cells in Graves' hyperthyroidism and ophthalmopathy. Authors of the study amplified TCR beta CDR3 regions from RNA transcripts. Using the HTBI primer set, a first-round RT-PCR was run on the TCR CDR3. TCRdb re-called the multiplex PCR reads through MiXCR, storing one row per CDR3 protein. This sample has more than 55,000 distinct CDR3 sequences, with roughly 58% found just once. The sequenced sample consisted of blood. The receptors here all came from a woman aged 55-69 years with Graves' ophthalmopathy.

The J gene is TRBJ2-1, the V gene TRBV7-2, with 7 bases matching TRBD1. Germline trimming cut 0 bases from V and 8 bases from J; bases unmatched to any gene: 1. This CDR3 is 13 amino acids long. Germline CDR1 and CDR2: SGHTA and FQGNSA. This CDR3 is CASSLAGQDEQFF. As DNA, the CDR3 is TGTGCCAGCAGCTTAGCCGGACAGGATGAGCAGTTCTTC.

Comment on this clonotype: This may be a read error: a much more frequent sequence differs by one nucleotide. The rearrangement links TRBV18 to TRBJ1-3; D not certain. Germline V gives CDR1 KGHSH, CDR2 LQKENI. The CDR3 is made up of 12 amino acids. V was pared by 3 bases and J by 4 bases, with 4 bases between. DNA for the CDR3: TGTGCCAGCTCACCTTTAGGAAACACCATATATTTT. Protein: CASSPLGNTIYF. The complete variable domain, with remaining parts taken from reference TRBV18 and TRBJ1-3, reads NAGVMQNPRHLVRRRGQEARLRCSPMKGHSHVYWYRQLPEEGLKFMVYLQKENIIDESGMPKERFSAEFPKEGPSILRIQQVVRGDSAAYFCASSPLGNTIYFGEGSWLTVV.

Ten or more counts support this clonotype. The chain employs TRBV5-1 and TRBJ1-6, with 7 nucleotides matching TRBD1. Per the germline V gene, CDR1 is SGHRS and CDR2 is YFSETQ. With 6 bases clipped from V and 10 bases from J, the junction kept 10 bases outside the gene matches. The CDR3 extends over 14 amino acids. CDR3 residues: CASTRDRVGSPLHF. CDR3 nucleotide sequence: TGCGCCAGCACCAGAGACAGGGTTGGATCACCCCTCCACTTT.

This clonotype showed up many times. The J gene is TRBJ1-4, the V gene TRBV18; D is possibly TRBD1 (5 bases). Germline V gene data show CDR1 as KGHSH and CDR2 as LQKENI. This CDR3 has 15 residues. Trimming pared 3 bases from V and 5 bases from J, leaving 13 bases between. The CDR3 region has the DNA TGTGCCAGCTCACCTTCGGGGACGGAGAATGAAAAACTGTTTTTT. It specifies CASSPSGTENEKLFF.

This clonotype was detected ten times or more. The gene calls are TRBV9 and TRBJ1-1; maybe TRBD1 (6 bases). CDR3 length equals 17 residues. Germline values: CDR1 SGDLS, CDR2 YYNGEE. Trimming left V 0 bases short and J 1 base short, with 16 bases between. In DNA, the CDR3 is TGTGCCAGCAGCGTAGGCTCCATTGGAGGGGGGAACACTGAAGCTTTCTTT. The encoded protein is CASSVGSIGGGNTEAFF.

The chain carries TRBV5-4 and TRBJ1-4; D might be TRBD1 (6 bases). The CDR3 spans 15 residues. Germline V lookup: CDR1 SGHNT, CDR2 YYREEE (reference sequence). Between the trimmed V and J ends, which lost 4 bases and 6 bases, there was a span of 16 bases. The CDR3 coding sequence is TGTGCCAGCAGCCTAAACGGGGGGCTAGATGAAAAACTGTTTTTT. This codes for CASSLNGGLDEKLFF.

This clonotype was observed at least ten times. The chain links TRBV6-2 or TRBV6-3 to TRBJ2-3, with D uncertain. V gave up 4 bases and J gave up 5 bases, with 7 bases separating them. Germline CDR1 and CDR2: MNHEY and SVGEGT. CDR3 length equals 12 residues. The CDR3 sequence is CASSSPVDTQYF. The DNA of the CDR3 is TGTGCCAGCAGTTCCCCAGTAGATACGCAGTATTTT.

The genes are TRBV10-3 and TRBJ2-7, with TRBD1 identical over 11 bases. From germline, CDR1 is ENHRY and CDR2 SYGVKD. CDR3 length equals 13 residues. V lost 6 bases, J lost 3 bases, and 1 base stayed unmatched. CDR3 bases: TGTGCCATCAGCGGGACAGGGGGCTACGAGCAGTACTTC. It codes for CAISGTGGYEQYF.

This clonotype was counted a few times. One end of the junction fails to match germline, which may point to a read error. The chain's CDR3 is CASSILQGTGSTTYF. The CDR3 nucleotides are TGTGCCAGCAGCATCCTCCAGGGGACTGGAAGCACCACATATTTT. The chain uses TRBV7-9 and TRBJ1-3, with D possibly being TRBD1 (6 bases). There are 15 residues in the CDR3. CDR1 SEHNR and CDR2 FQNEAQ come from the germline V gene (reference sequence). Together with reference TRBV7-9 and TRBJ1-3, the CDR3 gives the full variable domain: DTGVSQNPRHKITKRGQNVTFRCDPISEHNRLYWYRQTLGQGPEFLTYFQNEAQLEKSRLLSDRFSAERPKGSFSTLEIQRTEQGDSAMYLCASSILQGTGSTTYFGEGSWLTVV.

V gene TRBV7-3 combines with J gene TRBJ1-5; D is perhaps TRBD1 (6 bases). The CDR3 loop spans 15 amino acids. Trimming removed 5 bases at V and 5 bases at J, with 16 bases between. CDR1 SGHTA and CDR2 FQGTGA come from the germline V gene. The CDR3 protein is CASSLGAGQDQPQHF. CDR3 DNA sequence: TGTGCCAGCAGCCTCGGAGCGGGACAAGATCAGCCCCAGCATTTT.

On this clonotype: It is likely a read error, because the conserved phenylalanine at the end of the CDR3 is missing. This chain connects TRBV20-1 to TRBJ2-7; D gene unclear. The last part of the DNA fits TRBJ2-1 better; the J call may be wrong. The CDR3 spans 12 residues. The V gene's germline CDR1 is DFQATT and CDR2 SNEGSKA (reference sequence). The CDR3 nucleotides are TGCAGTGCTAGAGATCGTTTAGGTGGGCAGTTCTAC. This sequence encodes CSARDRLGGQFY.

V is TRBV2 and J is TRBJ2-7; 10 bases are a match to TRBD2. V dropped 9 bases and J dropped 7; count of bases not matched to a gene: 9. The CDR3 totals 13 residues. Germline assignment: CDR1 SNHLY and CDR2 FYNNEI. The CDR3 reads CASRTSGREEQYF. The DNA for the CDR3 is TGTGCCAGTCGGACTAGCGGCCGAGAGGAGCAGTACTTC.